This T cell receptor (beta chain) is from a study of T-cell memory formation after mild COVID-19. Study as a whole: Largely, TCR clusters stayed within a single donor.

Note on this clonotype: Its specificity is unknown.

One entry per CDR3 protein results from TCRdb running MiXCR on the 5' RACE reads. This table has under 450,000 distinct CDR3 sequences, 13% to 15% appearing once. Trimming removed 6 bases from V and 6 bases from J; junction bases left unmatched: 6. CDR3 length equals 13 residues. Germline V gene lookup returns CDR1 MDHEN and CDR2 SYDVKM. Findings and limits, study-wide: Shrinking CD4+ clones were chiefly CM and EM; CD8+ ones were chiefly EMRA. The second-wave clones peaking on day 37 were not confirmed as SARS-CoV-2-specific.

The chain has TRBV28 and TRBJ2-5; TRBD2 matches at 8 bases. The TCR comes from a man aged 18 to 35 who had mild COVID-19 (a few samples of this study predate the infection). Cell type and time point are not known. Sequencing used PBMCs or a T cell subset sorted from them (not recorded which). The CDR3 DNA sequence: TGTGCCAGCAGCCCCGGGGGGGAGAAGACCCAGTACTTC. Encoded protein: CASSPGGEKTQYF. Full variable domain (rest looked up from reference TRBV28 and TRBJ2-5): DVKVTQSSRYLVKRTGEKVFLECVQDMDHENMFWYRQDPGLGLRLIYFSYDVKMKEKGDIPEGYSVSREKKERFSLILESASTNQTSMYLCASSPGGEKTQYFGPGTRLLVL.